One TCR beta chain is described in this entry. Germline V gene sequence: CDR1 SEHNR, CDR2 FQNEAQ (reference sequence). The CDR3 sequence is 13 residues long. With 8 bases clipped from V and 2 bases from J, the junction kept 1 base outside the gene matches. In the original processing: Amplification of reference gene primers was used by the study to estimate nucleated cell counts. Profiled with immunoSEQ multiplex PCR; TCRdb holds only in-frame clones, not every one. That table is the source of V, J and clone size, and D and trimming were worked out from the DNA. The table lists some 99,000 clones, 70% to 90% of them singletons, with roughly 13% in the top ten. The data were obtained in a study of blood T cell repertoires in COVID-19.

The TCR was taken from a woman aged 55-70 years in a cohort sampled during active or convalescent COVID-19. The sequenced sample was peripheral blood. The chain uses TRBV7-9 and TRBJ2-2; 8 bases line up with TRBD1. The CDR3 DNA is TGTGCCAGCGACAGGGGAAACACCGGGGAGCTGTTTTTT. This sequence encodes CASDRGNTGELFF.